This entry concerns a single T cell receptor beta chain. Its specificity is unknown. This sample was included in a study of cytomegalovirus exposure and HLA in healthy donors. Study results and limitations: A few chains tied to CMV proved CMV antigen-specific in vitro.

Primers included in the PCR were 60 Vbeta and 13 Jbeta primers. The table came from immunoSEQ multiplex PCR; TCRdb's copy has only in-frame clones and leaves some out. The table lists tens of thousands of clones, 70% to 80% of them singletons. This receptor was taken from a man aged 25-45 years in good health and CMV-seronegative. Sequenced input: PBMCs.

CDR3 protein: CASSLPGVNTGELFF. The CDR3 nucleotides are TGCGCCAGCAGCTTACCGGGAGTTAACACCGGGGAGCTGTTTTTT. This chain joins TRBV5-1 and TRBJ2-2; TRBD2 is a possible D gene (6 bases). The CDR3 covers 15 residues. The germline V gene has CDR1 SGHRS and CDR2 YFSETQ. The V end was cut by 2 bases, the J end by 2 bases, with 10 bases between.